The sequence of this TCR beta chain was determined in a study of radiotherapy plus CTLA-4 blockade in lung cancer. This CDR3 has 14 amino acids. Germline CDR1 and CDR2: SNHLY and FYNNEI. V shed 2 bases and J 3 bases; nucleotides not matched to a gene: 4. Whole-study results and caveats: Radiotherapy with ipilimumab was followed by blood expansion of tumor-derived clones.

Clones were sequenced by immunoSEQ multiplex PCR, and TCRdb holds only the in-frame ones, with some missing. The sample yields 45,000 to 55,000 clones, 82% seen once. About this clone itself: The antigen is not known.

The V call is TRBV2, the J call TRBJ2-7; 7 nucleotides agree with TRBD1. This receptor was identified in a human donor with non-small cell lung cancer who had stable disease on radiotherapy plus ipilimumab. The material was peripheral blood, obtained from a patient treated with radiotherapy plus ipilimumab. As DNA, the CDR3 is TGTGCCAGCAGTGAAATGGCAGGGGGCTACGAGCAGTACTTC. Its translation: CASSEMAGGYEQYF. Based on the CDR3 plus reference TRBV2 and TRBJ2-7, the full variable domain is EPEVTQTPSHQVTQMGQEVILRCVPISNHLYFYWYRQILGQKVEFLVSFYNNEISEKSEIFDDQFSVERPDGSNFTLKIRSTKLEDSAMYFCASSEMAGGYEQYFGPGTRLTVT.